The source of this TCR beta chain is a study of cytotoxic CD8 clonotypes in ibrutinib-treated CLL. For the study at large: Response sampling occurred after a median roughly twelve months of treatment (range 6 to 36). Study-level findings and limits: Stable or contracted on treatment, public clonotypes were also uncommon. At ibrutinib response, clonality increased, and at progression it declined back toward baseline.

Cryopreserved PBMCs were the source of around 1.8 micrograms of genomic DNA, which went to TCR beta libraries. Of note for this clone: Its antigen is unknown.

The V gene lost 5 bases and the J gene lost 0 bases, with 4 bases spanning the gap. This CDR3 region has 13 residues. Per the germline V gene, CDR1 is MNHEY and CDR2 is SMNVEV (reference sequence). Sequenced by immunoSEQ multiplex PCR; TCRdb stores in-frame clones only, minus some. The sample includes 45,000 to 70,000 clones, around 60% of them seen just once. The source was PBMCs, collected after 24 months of ibrutinib treatment. V gene TRBV27 combines with J gene TRBJ2-2; D not certain. The clonotype originates from a human donor with chronic lymphocytic leukemia. CDR3 nucleotides: TGTGCCAGCAGTCCCCCGAACACCGGGGAGCTGTTTTTT. It specifies CASSPPNTGELFF.